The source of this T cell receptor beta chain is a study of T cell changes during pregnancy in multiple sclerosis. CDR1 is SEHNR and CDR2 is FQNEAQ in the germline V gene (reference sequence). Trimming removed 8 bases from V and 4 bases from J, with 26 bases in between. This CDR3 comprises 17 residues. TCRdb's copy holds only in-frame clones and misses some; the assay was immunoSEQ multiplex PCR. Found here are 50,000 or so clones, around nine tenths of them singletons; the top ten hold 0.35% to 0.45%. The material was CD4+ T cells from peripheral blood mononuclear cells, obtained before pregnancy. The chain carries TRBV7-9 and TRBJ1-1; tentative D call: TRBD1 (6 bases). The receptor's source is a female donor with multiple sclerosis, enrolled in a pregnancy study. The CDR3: CASHLTSHREGTTEAFF. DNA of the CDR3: TGTGCCAGCCACCTTACTAGTCACAGGGAGGGGACCACTGAAGCTTTCTTT.